These 26 T cell receptor beta chains share one sample of origin, sequenced in a study of cytomegalovirus exposure and HLA in healthy donors (dated by TCRdb to about 2017). Library creation used the immunoSEQ multiplex PCR assay. For the multiplex PCR, a mixture combining 60 forward primers for TCR Vbeta segments and 13 reverse primers for TCR Jbeta segments was used. TCRdb stores this immuneACCESS table with in-frame sequences only. Part of the clones is absent; in the studies checked, under half of the shortfall reflects unresolved V genes, and no reason is known for the rest. The sample table contains fewer than 110,000 clones; only one count was recorded for 76% of them. Of the sample, around 4% falls within the top ten clones. The material sequenced was PBMCs. These receptors were taken from a man aged 40-49 years in good health and CMV-seronegative.

V gene TRBV7-2 combines with J gene TRBJ2-5; no clear D. The ends were cut back, 3 bases at V and 0 bases at J, with 8 bases in the middle. The CDR3 is made up of 14 amino acids. Looked up from germline, CDR1 is SGHTA and CDR2 is FQGNSA. In DNA form, the CDR3 reads TGTGCCAGCAGCTTGAGATTTGACCAAGAGACCCAGTACTTC. Amino acids: CASSLRFDQETQYF.

The J gene is TRBJ2-7, the V gene TRBV29-1; D gene unclear. Germline V gene sequence: CDR1 SQVTM, CDR2 ANQGSEA. This CDR3 comprises 12 residues. The ends were cut back, 6 bases at V and 4 bases at J, with 13 bases in the middle. In DNA, the CDR3 is TGCAGCGTCGCCTTTCCCACTTACGAGCAGTACTTC. Translating gives CSVAFPTYEQYF.

The genes are TRBV6-5 and TRBJ2-3, with D uncertain. Germline-derived CDR1 and CDR2 are MNHEY and SVGAGI. V lost 6 bases to trimming and J lost 0 bases, with 10 bases between them. The CDR3 has 14 amino acids. CDR3 bases: TGTGCCAGCAGCCTCCGGGTTAGCACAGATACGCAGTATTTT. Protein: CASSLRVSTDTQYF.

V is TRBV6-1 and J is TRBJ2-3, with unresolved D. Germline CDR1 is MNHNS and CDR2 is SASEGT. The CDR3 length is 14 residues. V was trimmed by 2 bases and J by 5 bases, leaving 11 bases between them. The CDR3 sequence: CASSERFYQDTQYF. The CDR3 coding sequence is TGTGCCAGCAGTGAACGGTTTTATCAAGATACGCAGTATTTT.

This clone came up a few times. Germline is not matched at one junction end, which may reflect a read error. The V call is TRBV7-9, the J call TRBJ1-2; D not resolved. The germline V gene encodes CDR1 SEHNR and CDR2 FQNEAQ (reference sequence). CDR3 length: 11 amino acids. For the CDR3, the DNA is TGTTCCAGCAGTTCACGGGTTGGCTACACCTTC. It encodes CSSSSRVGYTF.

This rearrangement joins TRBV7-3 to TRBJ2-2; unclear D gene. Trimming took off 5 bases at V and 1 base at J, with 2 bases between the two ends. Germline lookup yields CDR1 SGHTA and CDR2 FQGTGA. The length of the CDR3 is 12 residues. The CDR3 loop is CASSRNTGELFF. The DNA for the CDR3 is TGTGCCAGCAGCCGGAACACCGGGGAGCTGTTTTTT.

The table lists this clone with a few counts. V and J are TRBV21-1 and TRBJ2-7; no check of the table's D call, TRBD1, against the DNA was made. TRBV21-1 constitutes a pseudogene. The CDR3 totals 20 residues. The CDR3 loop reads CASSKEKITGGKGGSYEQYF. In DNA, the CDR3 is TGTGCCAGCAGCAAAGAAAAGATCACAGGGGGTAAGGGGGGATCCTACGAGCAGTACTTC.

This chain's CDR3 is CASTRESGTGELFF. The CDR3 DNA follows: TGTGCCAGCACCAGGGAAAGTGGCACCGGGGAGCTGTTTTTT. The chain has TRBV6-4 and TRBJ2-2; tentatively, D is TRBD1 (5 bases). V lost 7 bases and J 4 bases, leaving 13 bases between the germline ends. CDR1 is MRHNA, CDR2 SNTAGT, per germline. The CDR3 is 14 amino acids.

The CDR3 nucleotides are TGTGCCAGCAGTGAAATAGACAGGACCACAGATACGCAGTATTTT. It specifies CASSEIDRTTDTQYF. The J gene is TRBJ2-3, the V gene TRBV6-1, with a tentative D call TRBD1 (6 bases). The CDR3 contains 15 residues. The germline CDR1 and CDR2 sequences are MNHNS and SASEGT. V gave up 2 bases and J gave up 2 bases, with 11 bases separating them.

The rearrangement uses TRBV2 and TRBJ1-1; 7 nucleotides agree with TRBD1. Germline-derived CDR1 and CDR2 are SNHLY and FYNNEI. CDR3 length: 19 residues. With 0 bases clipped from V and 0 bases from J, the junction kept 13 bases outside the gene matches. CDR3 sequence: CASSEALRDRDSLNTEAFF. For the CDR3, the DNA is TGTGCCAGCAGTGAAGCGCTTCGGGACCGGGACAGCCTGAACACTGAAGCTTTCTTT.

This rearrangement joins TRBV18 to TRBJ2-3, with 10 bases fitting TRBD1. Per the germline V gene, CDR1 is KGHSH and CDR2 is LQKENI. The CDR3 is 15 amino acids. V dropped 3 bases and J dropped 3; count of bases not matched to a gene: 3. CDR3 sequence (DNA): TGTGCCAGCTCACCGACAGGGGGCTTTACAGATACGCAGTATTTT. Its translation: CASSPTGGFTDTQYF.

Points on this clone: One end of the junction does not line up with germline, which may come from a read error. This sequence joins TRBV7-9 and TRBJ2-2, with D possibly TRBD1 on 6 matching bases. Germline V lookup: CDR1 SEHNR, CDR2 FQNEAQ (reference sequence). This CDR3 has 16 amino acids. The chain's CDR3 is CSSSYSPGHSTGELFF. CDR3 coding DNA: TGTTCCAGCAGCTACTCCCCGGGACACTCAACCGGGGAGCTGTTTTTT. Full variable domain (missing parts from reference TRBV7-9 and TRBJ2-2): DTGVSQNPRHKITKRGQNVTFRCDPISEHNRLYWYRQTLGQGPEFLTYFQNEAQLEKSRLLSDRFSAERPKGSFSTLEIQRTEQGDSAMYLCSSSYSPGHSTGELFFGEGSRLTVL.

There are a few counts of this clone. The chain uses TRBV29-1 and TRBJ2-7; 11 bases are a match to TRBD1. J lost 5 bases, V lost 5 bases, and 14 bases had no gene match. The CDR3 sequence is 16 residues long. In germline, CDR1 is SQVTM, CDR2 ANQGSEA. The CDR3 here is CSVRVHSGTGGNEQYF. CDR3 nucleotide sequence: TGCAGCGTTAGGGTTCATTCCGGGACAGGGGGTAACGAGCAGTACTTC.

V is TRBV7-8 and J is TRBJ2-7, with TRBD1 identical over 9 bases. This CDR3 has 15 residues. CDR1 and CDR2 (germline): SGHVS, FQNEAQ. The junction had 6 bases not matched to a gene; V was cut back by 5 bases and J by 1 base. The chain's CDR3 is CASSPHGTGSYEQYV. The CDR3 DNA reads as TGTGCCAGCAGCCCTCACGGGACAGGGTCCTACGAGCAGTACGTC.

This clone was seen only a few times. The V and J genes are TRBV5-5 and TRBJ2-1; 10 bases are shared with TRBD2. Germline CDR1 SGHKS, CDR2 YYEKEE (reference sequence). CDR3 length: 16 residues. Germline trimming cut 0 bases from V and 8 bases from J; bases unmatched to any gene: 8. DNA for the CDR3: TGTGCCAGCAGCTTGGTTGGGACTAGCGTGTTGGATGAGCAGTTCTTC. Its protein product is CASSLVGTSVLDEQFF.

This chain joins TRBV27 and TRBJ1-2; TRBD1 matches 9 bases. The germline V gene has CDR1 MNHEY and CDR2 SMNVEV (reference sequence). The CDR3 length is 15 residues. Trimming cost V 3 bases and J 3 bases; bases outside gene matches: 5. The CDR3 DNA reads as TGTGCCAGCAGTTTCAGGACAGGGGAGGACTATGGCTACACCTTC. It codes for CASSFRTGEDYGYTF.

The V and J genes are TRBV4-2 and TRBJ2-1; TRBD2 agrees at 9 bases. This CDR3 region has 15 residues. CDR1 and CDR2 (germline): LGHNA, YNFKEQ. Unmatched junction bases numbered 14, after V lost 8 bases and J lost 9 bases. CDR3 in amino acids: CASRPFLTSGGEQFF. CDR3 bases: TGTGCCAGCCGGCCTTTCTTGACTAGCGGCGGTGAGCAGTTCTTC.

The gene calls are TRBV5-4 and TRBJ1-4; 8 nucleotides line up with TRBD1. V lost 0 bases, J lost 7 bases, and 5 bases stayed unmatched. The CDR3 totals 15 residues. Looked up from germline, CDR1 is SGHNT and CDR2 is YYREEE (reference sequence). DNA of the CDR3: TGTGCCAGCAGCTTGGACGTGACAGGGGCTGAAAAACTGTTTTTT. This encodes CASSLDVTGAEKLFF.

The genes are TRBV18 and TRBJ2-5, with a tentative D call TRBD2 (5 bases). The CDR3 loop spans 15 amino acids. The germline V and J ends were trimmed by 3 bases and 4 bases, with 15 bases remaining between them. Per germline, CDR1 KGHSH and CDR2 LQKENI. Written as DNA, the CDR3 is TGTGCCAGCTCACCGTCGTGGAGGCAAGTAGAGACCCAGTACTTC. It specifies CASSPSWRQVETQYF.

The chain combines TRBV30 with TRBJ1-2; TRBD1 matches 7 bases. The germline CDR1 and CDR2 sequences are GTSNPN and SVGIG (reference sequence). V shed 1 base, J shed 14 bases, and the junction held 7 bases outside the gene matches. This CDR3 has 11 amino acids. The CDR3 reads CAWSETGPWTF. The CDR3 DNA reads TGTGCCTGGAGTGAGACAGGGCCTTGGACCTTC. Combining the CDR3 with reference TRBV30 and TRBJ1-2 gives the whole variable domain SQTIHQWPATLVQPVGSPLSLECTVEGTSNPNLYWYRQAAGRGLQLLFYSVGIGQISSEVPQNLSASRPQDRQFILSSKKLLLSDSGFYLCAWSETGPWTFGSGTRLTVV.

The CDR3 DNA sequence: TGTGCCAGCAGCTTAGTTCGGGCTAATGAAAAACTGTTTTTT. Its protein is CASSLVRANEKLFF. The chain links TRBV7-2 to TRBJ1-4; D is unclear. The germline CDR1 and CDR2 sequences are SGHTA and FQGNSA. The CDR3 is 14 residues long. Trimming stripped 1 base from V and 3 bases from J, with 6 bases between.

The CDR3 nucleotides read TGTGCCAGCAGCTTATTTGGACAGTCCTATGGCTACACCTTC. It yields the protein CASSLFGQSYGYTF. The chain couples TRBV7-2 to TRBJ1-2; D may be TRBD1 (6 bases). V dropped 2 bases and J dropped 4 bases, with 11 bases sitting between them. The CDR3 totals 14 residues. Germline V CDR1 and CDR2: SGHTA, FQGNSA.

This clone occurred a few times. CDR3 DNA sequence: TGTGCCACCAGCGTGGGACAGTCAACCTACAATGAGCAGTTCTTC. Translation gives CATSVGQSTYNEQFF. The gene calls are TRBV15 and TRBJ2-1; TRBD1 matches at 7 bases. There are 15 residues in the CDR3. Germline V gives CDR1 LNHNV, CDR2 YYDKDF (reference sequence). V dropped 5 bases and J dropped 2; count of bases not matched to a gene: 6.

The chain carries TRBV7-9 and TRBJ1-1; D is uncertain. Trimming pared 5 bases from V and 0 bases from J, leaving 7 bases between. This CDR3 is 13 amino acids long. Looked up from germline, CDR1 is SEHNR and CDR2 is FQNEAQ (reference sequence). The CDR3 DNA follows: TGTGCCAGCAGCCCAGTAATGAACACTGAAGCTTTCTTT. Translation gives CASSPVMNTEAFF.

The V gene is TRBV18, the J gene TRBJ2-2; weak D call: TRBD1 (5 bases). The CDR3 has 13 residues. CDR1 and CDR2 from the germline V gene are KGHSH and LQKENI. V was trimmed by 6 bases and J by 6 bases, leaving 11 bases between them. The DNA for the CDR3 is TGTGCCAGCTCTCCAGGGCAACCCGGGGAGCTGTTTTTT. It translates to CASSPGQPGELFF.

This chain links TRBV4-2 with TRBJ2-5; 7 bases align to TRBD2. The CDR3 sequence is 14 residues long. Germline V CDR1 and CDR2: LGHNA, YNFKEQ. The V gene end was trimmed by 0 bases and the J gene end by 9 bases; junction bases not matched to a gene: 7. Here the CDR3 reads CASSQDGGGRAQYF. CDR3 DNA sequence: TGTGCCAGCAGCCAAGATGGGGGGGGTAGGGCCCAGTACTTC.